This TCR beta chain was sequenced in a study of control samples from healthy donors and cancer patients. Libraries were prepared by immunoSEQ multiplex PCR; TCRdb keeps only in-frame clonotypes and omits some of them. The repertoire holds around 9,000 clones, with about 91% as singletons. This clone appeared once. Between the trimmed V and J ends, which lost 3 bases and 0 bases, there was a span of 14 bases. The CDR3 consists of 17 residues. The germline V gene encodes CDR1 KGHDR and CDR2 SFDVKD. This TCR came from a man between 60 and 75 years old with colorectal cancer. The specimen sequenced was PBMCs. The genes are TRBV24-1 and TRBJ2-1; D call uncertain. CDR3 in DNA: TGTGCCACCAGTGATCACCCGTGGGTTAGCTCCTACAATGAGCAGTTCTTC. This encodes CATSDHPWVSSYNEQFF.